This TCR beta chain emerged from a study of cytomegalovirus exposure and HLA in healthy donors. To note about this clone: The target antigen is unknown.

Overall study results and limits: Cytomegalovirus status, reportedly, was diagnosed with high specificity and sensitivity by the classifier. Analyses of presence and absence presupposed an approximately uniform sequencing depth across donors. V segments that were indistinguishable, TRBV6-2 and TRBV6-3 among them, were omitted from analysis.

PCR amplification relied on 60 Vbeta primers (plus 13 Jbeta primers). In the study's own analysis: Approximately 73 million unique TCR beta chains, about 12 million shared, were counted in a later analysis. TCRdb keeps only in-frame clones here, not all; method: immunoSEQ multiplex PCR. Clone size and the V and J calls come from that table; the DNA yielded D and trimming. Here the sample spans 110,000 or so clones, about 64% being singletons. The V gene's germline CDR1 is LNHNV and CDR2 YYDKDF (reference sequence). The V end was cut by 0 bases, the J end by 7 bases, with 18 bases between. The CDR3 is 16 residues long.

V gene TRBV15 combines with J gene TRBJ1-2; maybe TRBD1 (6 bases). The TCR sequence derives from a man between 18 and 29 years old in good health and CMV-seropositive. Sequenced sample: PBMCs. CDR3 region: CATSRDRVLTQGGYTF. The CDR3 coding sequence is TGTGCCACCAGCAGAGATCGGGTCCTAACACAGGGTGGCTACACCTTC.